This TCR beta chain derives from a study of T cell responses to AZD1222 COVID-19 vaccine. The study, taken as a whole, reports: After the peak T cell response, and only then, were repertoires sampled. Rises in breadth and depth of Spike-specific TCRs came after two AZD1222 doses. Donors in the cohort were predominantly white British and more often female, and clonal diversity was possibly underestimated. The CD4 TCRs associated with vaccination extended across spike and predominated at 160-218 and 743-854.

Only in-frame clones appear in the TCRdb table, and some are missing; sequencing was by immunoSEQ multiplex PCR. The sample holds about 200,000 clones, roughly 94% seen once. There are 15 residues in the CDR3. The V end was cut by 0 bases, the J end by 4 bases, with 12 bases between. The germline CDR1 and CDR2 sequences are MNHEY and SVGAGI. Regarding this clone: No antigen is known for it.

The chain has TRBV6-5 and TRBJ2-5; D possibly corresponds to TRBD2 (6 bases). The source was peripheral blood, collected 28 days after the second dose of the MenACWY control vaccine. This receptor was taken from an adult who received the MenACWY meningococcal vaccine as a control. As DNA, the CDR3 is TGTGCCAGCAGTTACTCGAGACTAGGCGGAGAGACCCAGTACTTC. It is translated as CASSYSRLGGETQYF.